Sequencing of this TCR beta chain was carried out in a study of CD8 T cells in Susac syndrome (dated by TCRdb to about 2019). Notes on the research overall: The study used repertoire sequencing to test whether antigen drove CD8+ T cell activation and differentiation in Susac syndrome.

This clonotype was recorded only once. The antigen it binds to is not known. Base qualities are not provided; no much larger clone lies one nucleotide away. A lone read is weak support. Peripheral blood CD8+ and CD4+ T cells from healthy donors, Susac syndrome patients and multiple sclerosis patients were profiled by high-throughput TCR beta sequencing. Multiple sclerosis controls were treatment-naive patients with stable or active relapsing-remitting disease fulfilling revised McDonald criteria. Bulk CD8+ and CD4+ T cells were purified magnetically by negative isolation, whereas CD8+ TEMRA cells were enriched by FACS. Blood was drawn into EDTA tubes, processed within 24 hours, and PBMCs were isolated by density gradient centrifugation. PBMCs destined for TCR sequencing were cryopreserved in liquid nitrogen and later thawed in a 37 °C water bath. Purity of sorted or isolated CD4+, CD8+ and CD8+ TEMRA cells was at least 90%.

RNA was extracted using the RNeasy kit, and roughly 0.5 to 1 microgram was reverse transcribed with random hexamers. The immunoSEQ multiplex PCR assay, covering 54 Vbeta and 13 Jbeta segments, was used to amplify TCR beta CDR3 regions. Bias from PCR amplification was corrected by using a synthetic template baseline for primer optimization and for computational correction. As for how the authors treated the data: Reads were assigned to V, D and J genes according to IMGT and analyzed in immunoSEQ Analyzer, with only productive sequences retained. Clonality was calculated as one minus the Shannon entropy normalized by log2 of the number of productive unique sequences. For each patient and control, public and private clones were evaluated among the 100 most prevalent clones. A clone was defined as Susac-specific if it was absent from the healthy and MS cohorts, from more than 850 published viral clones and from other ImmuneACCESS disease sequences. TCRdb reanalyzed the raw reads on its own, using fastp at Q25 for trimming and MiXCR for clone calling, and kept in-frame beta chains. Records with the same CDR3 protein are collapsed into one entry carrying the most frequent genes and DNA. TCRdb's processing, not the authors', yielded these V and J calls. This sample is represented by 200,000 to 250,000 distinct CDR3 sequences; 95% of them were singletons. Of the sample, about 0.088% is held by the ten largest clones.

General findings and caveats noted by the study authors: The study acknowledged that relatively few individuals were included in the TCR sequencing and HLA analysis.

V and J lose 5 bases and 2 bases, and a span of 10 bases separates them. Its CDR3 holds 13 amino acids, cysteine through phenylalanine. Only the CDR3 DNA stays, 39 bases, in frame from base 1. The germline V gene supplies CDR1 SGHDT and CDR2 YYEEEE. This receptor was taken from a human donor with multiple sclerosis. The sequenced sample was CD4+ T cells from PBMCs. The chain uses TRBV5-6 and TRBJ1-1, with the D gene not confidently named. The nucleotide sequence reads as follows: TGTGCCAGCAGGAGGGCAGCAAACACTGAAGCTTTCTTT. Translated, it reads CASRRAANTEAFF.